This is a list of T cell receptor beta chains from one sample in a study of blood T cells in healthy people across ages. TCRdb itself ran the 5' RACE reads through MiXCR, one entry per CDR3 protein. The profile shows 780,000 or so distinct CDR3 sequences, 53% of them singletons. The sequencing sample was made of blood. The receptors come from an elderly man in good health. Both conserved end residues are part of each CDR3. The D gene is left open where the match is weak. Rows give clone size only sometimes, using once, few, many, or a class for an expanded clone.

DNA: TGCGCCAGCAGCTTGGGGCTAGCGGGAGAGCGGTTCTTC
CDR3: CASSLGLAGERFF
D: TRBD2
V: TRBV5-1
J: TRBJ2-1
size: NA

DNA: TGCGCCAGCAGCATACAGGGTGGCGAAAAACTGTTTTTT
CDR3: CASSIQGGEKLFF
D: NA
V: TRBV5-1
J: TRBJ1-4
size: once

DNA: TGTGCCAGCAGCCAAGGCCCCAGAGGTGGCTACACCTTC
CDR3: CASSQGPRGGYTF
D: NA
V: TRBV3-1
J: TRBJ1-2
size: NA

DNA: TGTGCCATCAGTCTAGGGACCTCCTACGAGCAGTACTTC
CDR3: CAISLGTSYEQYF
D: NA
V: TRBV10-3
J: TRBJ2-7
size: NA

DNA: TGTGCCAGCACTTCCAGGGGCTATAGCAATCAGCCCCAGCATTTT
CDR3: CASTSRGYSNQPQHF
D: NA
V: TRBV6-1
J: TRBJ1-5
size: NA

DNA: TGCAGTGCTAGAGCCCTGCTCGGGCAGTATTTT
CDR3: CSARALLGQYF
D: NA
V: TRBV20-1
J: TRBJ2-3
size: NA

DNA: TGTGCCAGCAGCCATGATCAGACTAGCGGAGAGCAGTTCTTC
CDR3: CASSHDQTSGEQFF
D: TRBD2
V: TRBV4-2
J: TRBJ2-1
size: NA

DNA: TGTGCCAGCAGACTCAGACAGGGAGGATACACCGGGGAGCTGTTTTTT
CDR3: CASRLRQGGYTGELFF
D: NA
V: TRBV6-1
J: TRBJ2-2
size: NA

DNA: TGTGCCAGCAGCTTGGGACAGGGGGCCCGAGCTTTCTTT
CDR3: CASSLGQGARAFF
D: TRBD1
V: TRBV13
J: TRBJ1-1
size: NA

DNA: TGTGCCAGCAGTTCCGGGGGAGGGAGGAATTCACCCCTCCACTTT
CDR3: CASSSGGGRNSPLHF
D: NA
V: TRBV6-6
J: TRBJ1-6
size: NA

DNA: TGTGCCAGCAGTGCCATGTACCGGGACAGCCAGAATGAAAAACTGTTTTTT
CDR3: CASSAMYRDSQNEKLFF
D: TRBD1
V: TRBV27
J: TRBJ1-4
size: NA

DNA: TGTGCCACCAGTGATCCAGGGGCTATACAAGAGACCCAGTACTTC
CDR3: CATSDPGAIQETQYF
D: NA
V: TRBV24-1
J: TRBJ2-5
size: few

DNA: TGTGCCAGCAGCGTAGGGCGGGGGACCTACGAGCAGTACTTC
CDR3: CASSVGRGTYEQYF
D: TRBD2
V: TRBV9
J: TRBJ2-7
size: many

DNA: TGCAGTGGGAAGGGGACAGGGGGCCCCTACGAGCAGTACTTC
CDR3: CSGKGTGGPYEQYF
D: TRBD1
V: TRBV20-1
J: TRBJ2-7
size: NA

DNA: TGCGCCAGCAGCCAACAGGACCCCCAAGAGACCCAGTACTTC
CDR3: CASSQQDPQETQYF
D: NA
V: TRBV4-1
J: TRBJ2-5
size: NA

DNA: TGCGCCAGCAGCCCGAACCGGATGGATGGCTACACCTTC
CDR3: CASSPNRMDGYTF
D: NA
V: TRBV5-1
J: TRBJ1-2
size: once

DNA: TGCAGTGCTAGACCCCCCCAGGGCCGGAACACTGGGGAGCTGTTTTTT
CDR3: CSARPPQGRNTGELFF
D: NA
V: TRBV20-1
J: TRBJ2-2
size: NA

DNA: TGCAGTGCTAGAGATAGCGCGGGAGTTATAGATACGCAGTATTTT
CDR3: CSARDSAGVIDTQYF
D: TRBD2
V: TRBV20-1
J: TRBJ2-3
size: few

DNA: TGTGCCACCAGTGACGGAGGGGGAGGCGAGACCCAGTACTTC
CDR3: CATSDGGGGETQYF
D: NA
V: TRBV24-1
J: TRBJ2-5
size: NA

DNA: TGTGCCAGCAGCTTAGGGGTCGCCAGGACGTCTTCACCCCTCCACTTT
CDR3: CASSLGVARTSSPLHF
D: NA
V: TRBV7-2
J: TRBJ1-6
size: few

DNA: TGTGCCAGCAGCCAATTAATGATGGCCCCTACGCGGACGGGGGGCGAGCAGTACTTC
CDR3: CASSQLMMAPTRTGGEQYF
D: TRBD2
V: TRBV3-1
J: TRBJ2-7
size: NA

DNA: TGTGCCAGCAGTTTGGGGGCCGGGACGCTGAGTGGCTACACCTTC
CDR3: CASSLGAGTLSGYTF
D: NA
V: TRBV6-5
J: TRBJ1-2
size: NA

DNA: TGTGCCAGCAGTGTGGGGACAACTTTCTCTGGAAACACCATATATTTT
CDR3: CASSVGTTFSGNTIYF
D: NA
V: TRBV2
J: TRBJ1-3
size: NA

DNA: TGTGCCAGCAACCCAGGACTAGCGGGCACAGATACGCAGTATTTT
CDR3: CASNPGLAGTDTQYF
D: TRBD2
V: TRBV7-2
J: TRBJ2-3
size: NA

DNA: TGCAGTGCTCTAGACAGGGGCCCCTACAATGAGCAGTTCTTC
CDR3: CSALDRGPYNEQFF
D: TRBD1
V: TRBV20-1
J: TRBJ2-1
size: few

DNA: TGTGCCAGCAGCCAAGCGGTCACTAGGACCTACGAGCAGTACTTC
CDR3: CASSQAVTRTYEQYF
D: NA
V: TRBV14
J: TRBJ2-7
size: NA

DNA: TGCGCCAGCAGCTTGGAGAATACGCAGTATTTT
CDR3: CASSLENTQYF
D: NA
V: TRBV5-1
J: TRBJ2-3
size: few

DNA: TGCAGTGCTAGAGTGTCGGGGGGCGGTCACAGATACGCGTATTTT
CDR3: CSARVSGGGHRYAYF
D: NA
V: TRBV20-1
J: TRBJ2-3
size: NA

DNA: TGCGCCAGCAGCTTGGCTGGGACAATGGCTGGATACGCGTATTTT
CDR3: CASSLAGTMAGYAYF
D: NA
V: TRBV5-1
J: TRBJ2-3
size: NA

DNA: TGCAGCGTTGTCCTAGGACAGTCCTCTGGGGCCAACGTCCTGACTTTC
CDR3: CSVVLGQSSGANVLTF
D: NA
V: TRBV29-1
J: TRBJ2-6
size: NA

DNA: TGCAGTGTCAGGGGCTCCGCCTTAGGGGAGCAGTACTTC
CDR3: CSVRGSALGEQYF
D: NA
V: TRBV29-1
J: TRBJ2-4
size: NA

DNA: TGCGCCAGCAGCTTGGTCGCGGGAGTGGGGGAGCAGTACTTC
CDR3: CASSLVAGVGEQYF
D: TRBD2
V: TRBV5-1
J: TRBJ2-5
size: NA

DNA: TGCAGTGCCGGACCCGGGGCTGGCTACACCTTC
CDR3: CSAGPGAGYTF
D: NA
V: TRBV20-1
J: TRBJ1-2
size: NA

DNA: TGTGCCAGCAGCCCCCGAGGGCTCTATGAGCAGTTCTTC
CDR3: CASSPRGLYEQFF
D: NA
V: TRBV11-2
J: TRBJ2-1
size: NA

DNA: TGTGCCATCGGAACTCTAGCGGGGGGGTACAATGAGCAGTTCTTC
CDR3: CAIGTLAGGYNEQFF
D: TRBD2
V: TRBV10-3
J: TRBJ2-1
size: NA

DNA: TGCAGCTGCCTTGGGACTAACTCCTACAATGAGCAGTTCTTC
CDR3: CSCLGTNSYNEQFF
D: TRBD2
V: TRBV29-1
J: TRBJ2-1
size: NA

DNA: TGTGCCAGCAGCCCTCACCGGGACAGCAATCAGCCCCAGCATTTT
CDR3: CASSPHRDSNQPQHF
D: NA
V: TRBV27
J: TRBJ1-5
size: NA

DNA: TGCGCCAGCAGCATGACAGGTGCTACCTACGAGCAGTACTTC
CDR3: CASSMTGATYEQYF
D: NA
V: TRBV5-1
J: TRBJ2-7
size: NA

DNA: TGTGCCAGCAGTCCCCGCTCGGCAGGGTACCAAGAGACCCTGTACTTC
CDR3: CASSPRSAGYQETLYF
D: NA
V: TRBV6-1
J: TRBJ2-5
size: NA

DNA: TGTGCCTGGAGTGCCAGGGGGTGGGAAGCTTTCTTT
CDR3: CAWSARGWEAFF
D: TRBD1
V: TRBV30
J: TRBJ1-1
size: NA

DNA: TGTGCCAGCAGGGAAGCGCGGGGGGACAATGAGCAGTTCTTC
CDR3: CASREARGDNEQFF
D: TRBD2
V: TRBV25-1
J: TRBJ2-1
size: once

DNA: TGCGCCACCCTGGACGCCTTCAATCAGCCCCAGCATTTT
CDR3: CATLDAFNQPQHF
D: NA
V: TRBV10-2
J: TRBJ1-5
size: NA

DNA: TGTGCCAGCAGCCAGCACACAGGAAGATACGCGTATTTT
CDR3: CASSQHTGRYAYF
D: NA
V: TRBV7-8
J: TRBJ2-3
size: NA

DNA: TGCGCCAGCAGCTTGGAAAAGATCCACGAGCAGTACTTC
CDR3: CASSLEKIHEQYF
D: NA
V: TRBV5-1
J: TRBJ2-7
size: NA

DNA: TGTGCCAGCAGCCGCCAAAGGTGGGGGTACGAGCAGTACTTC
CDR3: CASSRQRWGYEQYF
D: NA
V: TRBV3-1
J: TRBJ2-7
size: NA

DNA: TGCGGCGGAGGGGGCTCCGAGACCCAGTACTTC
CDR3: CGGGGSETQYF
D: NA
V: TRBV29-1
J: TRBJ2-5
size: NA

DNA: TGTGCCAGCAGTGTATTGGGGCTTTCAAACAATGAGCAGTTCTTC
CDR3: CASSVLGLSNNEQFF
D: NA
V: TRBV2
J: TRBJ2-1
size: few

DNA: TGTGCCAGCAGCCCTCTACATGAGCAGTTCTTC
CDR3: CASSPLHEQFF
D: NA
V: TRBV7-9
J: TRBJ2-1
size: few

DNA: TGTGCCAGCAGTTACTCTGAGGGCACTGAGGCTTTCTTT
CDR3: CASSYSEGTEAFF
D: NA
V: TRBV6-6
J: TRBJ1-1
size: few

DNA: TGTGCCAGCAGTGAAGAGGCGGTGCCGCCCACAGATACGCAGTATTTT
CDR3: CASSEEAVPPTDTQYF
D: NA
V: TRBV6-1
J: TRBJ2-3
size: NA

DNA: TGCGCCAGCAGCCCAAATGGAGGGGTTGAAGAGACCCAGTACTTC
CDR3: CASSPNGGVEETQYF
D: NA
V: TRBV5-1
J: TRBJ2-5
size: NA

DNA: TGTGCCAGCAGTTACAGAAGGGGAGGGGGCACTGAAGCTTTCTTT
CDR3: CASSYRRGGGTEAFF
D: NA
V: TRBV6-5
J: TRBJ1-1
size: NA

DNA: TGTGCCAGCCGAAACAGGGGTAAAGAGACCCAGTACTTC
CDR3: CASRNRGKETQYF
D: TRBD1
V: TRBV7-2
J: TRBJ2-5
size: few